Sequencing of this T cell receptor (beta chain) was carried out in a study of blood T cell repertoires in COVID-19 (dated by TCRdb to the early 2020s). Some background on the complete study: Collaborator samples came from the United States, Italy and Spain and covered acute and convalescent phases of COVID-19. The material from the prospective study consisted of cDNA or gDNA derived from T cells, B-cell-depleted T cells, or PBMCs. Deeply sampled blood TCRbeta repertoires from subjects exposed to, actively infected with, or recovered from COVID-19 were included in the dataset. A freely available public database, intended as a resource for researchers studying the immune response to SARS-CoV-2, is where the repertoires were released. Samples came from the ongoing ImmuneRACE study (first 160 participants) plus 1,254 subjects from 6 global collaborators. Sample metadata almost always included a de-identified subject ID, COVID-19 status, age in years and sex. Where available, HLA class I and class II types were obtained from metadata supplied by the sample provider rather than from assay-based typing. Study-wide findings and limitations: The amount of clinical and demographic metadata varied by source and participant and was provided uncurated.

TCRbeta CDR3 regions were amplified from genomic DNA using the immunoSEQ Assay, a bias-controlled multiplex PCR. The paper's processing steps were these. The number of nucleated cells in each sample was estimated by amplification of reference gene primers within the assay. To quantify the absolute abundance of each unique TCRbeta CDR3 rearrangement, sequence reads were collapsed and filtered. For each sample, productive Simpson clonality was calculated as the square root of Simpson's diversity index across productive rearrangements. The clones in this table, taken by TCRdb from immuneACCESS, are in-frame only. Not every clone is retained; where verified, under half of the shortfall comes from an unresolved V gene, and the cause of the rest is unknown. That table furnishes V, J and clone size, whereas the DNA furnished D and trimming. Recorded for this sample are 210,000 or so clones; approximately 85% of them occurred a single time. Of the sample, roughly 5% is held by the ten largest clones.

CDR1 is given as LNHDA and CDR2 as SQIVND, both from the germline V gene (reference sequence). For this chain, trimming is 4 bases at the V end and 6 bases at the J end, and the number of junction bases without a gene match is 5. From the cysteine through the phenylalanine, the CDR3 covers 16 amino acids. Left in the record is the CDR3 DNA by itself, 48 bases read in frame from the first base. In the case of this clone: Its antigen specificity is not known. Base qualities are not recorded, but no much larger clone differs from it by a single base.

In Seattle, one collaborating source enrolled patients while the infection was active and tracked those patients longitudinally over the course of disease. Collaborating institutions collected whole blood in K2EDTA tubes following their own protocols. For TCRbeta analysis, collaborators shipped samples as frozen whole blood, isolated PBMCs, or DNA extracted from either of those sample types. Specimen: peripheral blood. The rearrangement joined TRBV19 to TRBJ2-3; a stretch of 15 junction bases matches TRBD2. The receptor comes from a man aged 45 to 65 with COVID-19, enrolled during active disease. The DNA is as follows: TGTGCCAGTAGTAGGACTAGCGGGGGGGCCAGGGATACGCAGTATTTT. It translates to CASSRTSGGARDTQYF.